This T cell receptor (beta chain) was found in a study of shared clonotypes between healthy human individuals. Findings and caveats of the study: Sampling was confined to blood; repertoires within tissues likely differ.

TCRdb's copy holds only in-frame clones and misses some; the assay was immunoSEQ multiplex PCR. The table has roughly 700,000 clones, less than 95% seen once. The V gene's germline CDR1 is GTSNPN and CDR2 SVGIG (reference sequence). With V trimmed by 0 bases and J by 6 bases, 14 bases remained unmatched. The length of the CDR3 is 17 residues. This clone has a handful of counts. Antigen: not known. The sequenced sample was memory CD8+ T cells from PBMCs. Subset described: CD45RO+ cells pooled with CCR7-negative TemRA cells. The genes are TRBV30 and TRBJ1-5; 7 bases are a match to TRBD1. This TCR came from a young man in good health. Some clones in this sample may be carry-over from other donors' samples. CDR3 DNA: TGTGCCTGGAGTGTACCCTGGCGTCTCAGGGGGTTTCAGCCCCAGCATTTT. Residues: CAWSVPWRLRGFQPQHF.